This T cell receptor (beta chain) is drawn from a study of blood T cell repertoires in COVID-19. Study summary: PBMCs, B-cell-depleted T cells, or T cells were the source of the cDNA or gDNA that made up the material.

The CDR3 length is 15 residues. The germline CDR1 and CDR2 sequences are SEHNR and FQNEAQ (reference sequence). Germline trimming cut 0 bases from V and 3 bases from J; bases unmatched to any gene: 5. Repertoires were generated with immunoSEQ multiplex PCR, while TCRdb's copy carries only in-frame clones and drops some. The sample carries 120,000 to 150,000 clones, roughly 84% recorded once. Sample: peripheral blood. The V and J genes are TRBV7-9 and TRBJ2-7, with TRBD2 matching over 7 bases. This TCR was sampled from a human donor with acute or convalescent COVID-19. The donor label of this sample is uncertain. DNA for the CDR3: TGTGCCAGCAGCTTAGCGCGAGGGGAGGGCTACGAGCAGTACTTC. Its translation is CASSLARGEGYEQYF.